The present T cell receptor beta chain was sequenced within a study of post-analysis software for immune sequencing data. V lost 2 bases, J lost 5 bases, and 16 bases lay in between. The CDR3 totals 15 residues. Germline V lookup: CDR1 SGHRS, CDR2 YFSETQ. Findings and caveats of the study: Five or six TRBV segments were significantly more frequent in patients than in controls. TRBV5-6, TRBV5-1 and TRBV20-1 were among these segments.

TCR beta cDNA libraries had unique molecular identifiers. TCRdb fed the PCR reads into MiXCR, producing one record per CDR3 protein. This sample has about 560,000 distinct CDR3 sequences, with about 44% found just once. Concerning this clonotype itself: Its antigen is unidentified.

This clonotype was sampled from a girl aged 5-17 years with multiple sclerosis. This chain links TRBV5-1 with TRBJ2-5; D gene ambiguous. Sequencing was performed on blood. This chain's CDR3 is CASSLLDLRPETQYF. The CDR3 bases are TGCGCCAGCAGCTTACTTGACTTGAGGCCGGAGACCCAGTACTTC.